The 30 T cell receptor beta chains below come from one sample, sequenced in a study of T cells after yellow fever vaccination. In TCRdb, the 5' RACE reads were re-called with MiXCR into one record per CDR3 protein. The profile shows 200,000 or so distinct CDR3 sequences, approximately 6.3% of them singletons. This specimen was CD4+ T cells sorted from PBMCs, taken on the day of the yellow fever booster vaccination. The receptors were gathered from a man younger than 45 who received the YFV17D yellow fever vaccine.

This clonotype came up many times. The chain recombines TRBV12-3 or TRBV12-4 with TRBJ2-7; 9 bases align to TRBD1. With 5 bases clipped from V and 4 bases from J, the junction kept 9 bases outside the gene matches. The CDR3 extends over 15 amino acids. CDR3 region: CASSPDRQGGYEQYF. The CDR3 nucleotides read TGTGCCAGCAGTCCCGATAGACAGGGGGGGTACGAGCAGTACTTC.

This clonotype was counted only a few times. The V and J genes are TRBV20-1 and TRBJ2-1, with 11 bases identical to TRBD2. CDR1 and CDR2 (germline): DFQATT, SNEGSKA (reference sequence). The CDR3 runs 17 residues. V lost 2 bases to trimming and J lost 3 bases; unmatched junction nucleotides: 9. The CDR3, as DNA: TGCAGTGCTAGATTCCTAGCGGGAGGTTCGTTCTACAATGAGCAGTTCTTC. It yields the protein CSARFLAGGSFYNEQFF.

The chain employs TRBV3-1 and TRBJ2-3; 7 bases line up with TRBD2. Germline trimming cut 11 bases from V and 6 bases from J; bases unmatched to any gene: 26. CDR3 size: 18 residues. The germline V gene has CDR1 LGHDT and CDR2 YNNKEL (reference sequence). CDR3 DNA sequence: TGTGCCTGCACCCAAGAAGCTAGCGGTCCCCCCCGGCGGGATACGCAGTATTTT. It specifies CACTQEASGPPRRDTQYF.

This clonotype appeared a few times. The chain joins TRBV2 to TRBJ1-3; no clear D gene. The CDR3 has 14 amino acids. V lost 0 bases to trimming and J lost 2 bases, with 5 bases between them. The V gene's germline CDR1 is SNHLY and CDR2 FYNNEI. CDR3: CASSEAGTGNTIYF. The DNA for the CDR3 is TGTGCCAGCAGTGAAGCAGGGACTGGAAACACCATATATTTT.

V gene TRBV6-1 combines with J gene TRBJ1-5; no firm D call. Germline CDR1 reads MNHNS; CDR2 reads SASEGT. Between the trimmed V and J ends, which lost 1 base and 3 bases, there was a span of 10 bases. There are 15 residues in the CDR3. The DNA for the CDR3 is TGTGCCAGCAGTGAAGACAATCGGTCCAATCAGCCCCAGCATTTT. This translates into CASSEDNRSNQPQHF.

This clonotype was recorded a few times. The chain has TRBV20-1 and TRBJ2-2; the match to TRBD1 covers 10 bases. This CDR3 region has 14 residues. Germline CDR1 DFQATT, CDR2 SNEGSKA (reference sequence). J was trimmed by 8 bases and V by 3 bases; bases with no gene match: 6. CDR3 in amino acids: CSARKGQGLGELFF. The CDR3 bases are TGCAGTGCTAGGAAGGGACAGGGGCTTGGGGAGCTGTTTTTT.

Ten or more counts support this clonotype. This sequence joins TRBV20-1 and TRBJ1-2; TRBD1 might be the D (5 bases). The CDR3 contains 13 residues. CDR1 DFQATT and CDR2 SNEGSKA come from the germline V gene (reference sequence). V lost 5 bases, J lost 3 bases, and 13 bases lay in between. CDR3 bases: TGCAGTGCTTGGACACAGAGGCACTATGGCTACACCTTC. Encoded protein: CSAWTQRHYGYTF.

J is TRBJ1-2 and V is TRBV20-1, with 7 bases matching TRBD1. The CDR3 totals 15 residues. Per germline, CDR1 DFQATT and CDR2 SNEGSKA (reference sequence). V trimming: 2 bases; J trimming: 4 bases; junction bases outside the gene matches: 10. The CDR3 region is CSARPPTGASYGYTF. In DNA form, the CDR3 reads TGCAGTGCTAGACCTCCCACAGGGGCCTCCTATGGCTACACCTTC.

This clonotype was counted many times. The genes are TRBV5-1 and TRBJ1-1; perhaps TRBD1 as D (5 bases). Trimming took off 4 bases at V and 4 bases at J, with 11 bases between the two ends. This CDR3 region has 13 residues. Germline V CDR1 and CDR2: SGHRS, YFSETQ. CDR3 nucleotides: TGCGCCAGCAGCACCGGGGGTGTCACTGAAGCTTTCTTT. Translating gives CASSTGGVTEAFF.

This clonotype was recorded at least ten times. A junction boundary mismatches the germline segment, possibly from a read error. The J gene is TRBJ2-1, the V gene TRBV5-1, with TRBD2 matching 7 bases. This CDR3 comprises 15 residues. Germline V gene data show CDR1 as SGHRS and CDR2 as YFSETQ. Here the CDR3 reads CASSSLAGAYNEQFF. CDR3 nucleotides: TGTGCCAGCAGCTCCTTAGCGGGCGCCTACAATGAGCAGTTCTTC. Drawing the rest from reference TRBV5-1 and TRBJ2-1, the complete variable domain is KAGVTQTPRYLIKTRGQQVTLSCSPISGHRSVSWYQQTPGQGLQFLFEYFSETQRNKGNFPGRFSGRQFSNSRSEMNVSTLELGDSALYLCASSSLAGAYNEQFFGPGTRLTVL.

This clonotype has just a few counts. The CDR3 DNA follows: TGTGCCAGCATCAGCCGAGGGCCCTACGAGCAGTACTTC. Protein sequence: CASISRGPYEQYF. The chain carries TRBV12-3 or TRBV12-4 and TRBJ2-7; tentative D call: TRBD2 (5 bases). CDR3 length equals 13 residues. V lost 7 bases, J lost 2 bases, and 12 bases lay in between.

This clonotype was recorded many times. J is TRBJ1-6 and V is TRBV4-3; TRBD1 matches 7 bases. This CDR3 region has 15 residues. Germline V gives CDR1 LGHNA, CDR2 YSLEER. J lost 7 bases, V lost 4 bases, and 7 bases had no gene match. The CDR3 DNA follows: TGCGCCAGCAGCCGAGAAGGGACAGCAAATTCACCCCTCCACTTT. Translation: CASSREGTANSPLHF.

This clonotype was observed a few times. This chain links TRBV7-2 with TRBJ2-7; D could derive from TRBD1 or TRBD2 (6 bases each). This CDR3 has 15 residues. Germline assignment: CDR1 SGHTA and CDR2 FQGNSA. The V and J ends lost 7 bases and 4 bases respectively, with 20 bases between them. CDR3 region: CASIRRPGAGYEQYF. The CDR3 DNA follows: TGTGCCAGCATCCGACGCCCAGGGGCGGGGTACGAGCAGTACTTC.

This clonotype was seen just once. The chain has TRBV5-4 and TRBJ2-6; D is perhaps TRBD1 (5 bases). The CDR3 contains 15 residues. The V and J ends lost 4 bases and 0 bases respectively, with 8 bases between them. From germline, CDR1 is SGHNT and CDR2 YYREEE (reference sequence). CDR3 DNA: TGTGCCAGCAGCATCAGGGACTCTGGGGCCAACGTCCTGACTTTC. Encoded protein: CASSIRDSGANVLTF.

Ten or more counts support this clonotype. The CDR3 sequence is CASSSGTSSSEQYF. The CDR3 coding sequence is TGTGCCAGCAGTTCCGGGACTAGTTCGTCCGAGCAGTACTTC. This chain joins TRBV12-3 or TRBV12-4 and TRBJ2-7; TRBD2 matches at 8 bases. Germline trimming cut 4 bases from V and 6 bases from J; bases unmatched to any gene: 8. This CDR3 is 14 amino acids long.

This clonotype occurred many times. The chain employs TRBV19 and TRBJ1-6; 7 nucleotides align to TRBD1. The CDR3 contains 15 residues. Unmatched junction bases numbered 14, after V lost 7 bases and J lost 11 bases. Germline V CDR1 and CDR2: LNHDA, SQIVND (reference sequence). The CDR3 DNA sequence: TGTGCCAGTACCTCCGCGACAGGGACTTCGACACCCCTCCACTTT. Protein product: CASTSATGTSTPLHF.

The chain's CDR3 is CASSPAGGLRETQYF. DNA for the CDR3: TGTGCCAGCAGCCCCGCGGGAGGCCTGAGGGAGACCCAGTACTTC. The chain combines TRBV9 with TRBJ2-5; 8 nucleotides line up with TRBD2. V lost 4 bases and J lost 5; bases outside the gene matches: 10. Germline CDR1 SGDLS, CDR2 YYNGEE. The CDR3 length is 15 residues.

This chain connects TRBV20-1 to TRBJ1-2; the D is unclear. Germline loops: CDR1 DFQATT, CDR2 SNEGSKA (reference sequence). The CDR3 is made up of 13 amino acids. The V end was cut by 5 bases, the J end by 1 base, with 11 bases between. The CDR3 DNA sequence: TGCAGTGCTCAATACCCCGTTAACTATGGCTACACCTTC. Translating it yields CSAQYPVNYGYTF.

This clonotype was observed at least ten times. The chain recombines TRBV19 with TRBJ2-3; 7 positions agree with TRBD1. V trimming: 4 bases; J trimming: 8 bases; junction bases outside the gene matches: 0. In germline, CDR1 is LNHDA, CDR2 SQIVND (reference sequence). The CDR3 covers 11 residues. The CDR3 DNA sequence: TGTGCCAGTAGTAGACAGGGTACGCAGTATTTT. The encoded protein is CASSRQGTQYF.

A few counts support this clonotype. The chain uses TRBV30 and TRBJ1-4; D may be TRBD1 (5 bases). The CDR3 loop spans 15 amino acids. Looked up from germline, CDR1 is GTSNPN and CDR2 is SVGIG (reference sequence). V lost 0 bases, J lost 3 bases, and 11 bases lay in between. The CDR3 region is CAWSVRGGANEKLFF. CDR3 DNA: TGTGCCTGGAGTGTACGGGGGGGGGCTAATGAAAAACTGTTTTTT.

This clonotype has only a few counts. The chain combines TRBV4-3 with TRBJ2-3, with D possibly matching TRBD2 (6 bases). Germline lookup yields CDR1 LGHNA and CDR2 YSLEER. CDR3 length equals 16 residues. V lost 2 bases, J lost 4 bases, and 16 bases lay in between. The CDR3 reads CASSQLELPGADTQYF. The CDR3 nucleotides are TGCGCCAGCAGCCAACTCGAACTCCCGGGGGCAGATACGCAGTATTTT.

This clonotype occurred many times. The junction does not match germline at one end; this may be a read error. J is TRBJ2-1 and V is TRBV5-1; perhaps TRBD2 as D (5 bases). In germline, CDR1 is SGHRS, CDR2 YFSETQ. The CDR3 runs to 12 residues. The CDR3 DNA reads TGTGCCAGCAGCTTAACTAGCAATGAGCAGTTCTTC. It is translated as CASSLTSNEQFF.

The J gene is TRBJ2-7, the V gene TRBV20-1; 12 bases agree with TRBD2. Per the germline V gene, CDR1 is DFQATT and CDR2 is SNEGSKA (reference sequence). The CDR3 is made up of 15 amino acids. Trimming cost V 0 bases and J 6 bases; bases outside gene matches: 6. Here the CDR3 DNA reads TGCAGTGCTAGAGATAGGGGACTAGCGGGTTCCGAGCAGTACTTC. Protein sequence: CSARDRGLAGSEQYF.

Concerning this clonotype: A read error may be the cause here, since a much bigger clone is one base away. The CDR3, as DNA: TGTGCCAGCTCACCACTGCGCGGGAACGGGTCTGAGGAGACCCAGTACTTC. It yields the protein CASSPLRGNGSEETQYF. This chain connects TRBV18 to TRBJ2-5; a weak D match, TRBD2 (6 bases). The V and J ends lost 1 base and 5 bases respectively, with 20 bases between them. The CDR3 extends over 17 amino acids. The germline gives CDR1 KGHSH, CDR2 LQKENI.

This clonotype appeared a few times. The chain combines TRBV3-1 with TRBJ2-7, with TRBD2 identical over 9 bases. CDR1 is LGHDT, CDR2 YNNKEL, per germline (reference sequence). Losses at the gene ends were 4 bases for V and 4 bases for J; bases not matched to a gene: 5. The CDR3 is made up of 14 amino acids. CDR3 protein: CASSLAGVVYEQYF. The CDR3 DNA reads TGTGCCAGCAGCCTAGCGGGAGTGGTGTACGAGCAGTACTTC.

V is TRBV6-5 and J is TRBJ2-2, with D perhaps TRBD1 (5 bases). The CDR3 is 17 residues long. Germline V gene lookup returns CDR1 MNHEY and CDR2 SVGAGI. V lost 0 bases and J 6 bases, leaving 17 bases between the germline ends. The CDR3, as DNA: TGTGCCAGCAGTTACTCTAGCAGACACCTAGGGGCCGGGGAGCTGTTTTTT. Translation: CASSYSSRHLGAGELFF.

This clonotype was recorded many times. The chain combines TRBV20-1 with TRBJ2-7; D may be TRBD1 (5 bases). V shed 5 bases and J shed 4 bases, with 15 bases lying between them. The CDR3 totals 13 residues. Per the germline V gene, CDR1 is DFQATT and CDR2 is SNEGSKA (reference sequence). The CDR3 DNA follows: TGCAGTGCTCCCAAGGGGAAGGGGTACGAGCAGTACTTC. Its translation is CSAPKGKGYEQYF.

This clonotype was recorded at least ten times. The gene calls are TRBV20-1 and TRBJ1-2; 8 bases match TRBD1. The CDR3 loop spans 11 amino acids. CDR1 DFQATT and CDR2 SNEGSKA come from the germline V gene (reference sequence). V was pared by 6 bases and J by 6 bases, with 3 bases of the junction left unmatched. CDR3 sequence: CSAPGGHGYTF. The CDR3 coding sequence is TGCAGTGCCCCAGGGGGCCATGGCTACACCTTC.

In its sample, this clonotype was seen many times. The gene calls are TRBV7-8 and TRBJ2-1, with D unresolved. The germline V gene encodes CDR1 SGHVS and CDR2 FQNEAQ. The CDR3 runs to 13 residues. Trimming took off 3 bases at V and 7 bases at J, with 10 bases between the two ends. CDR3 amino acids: CASSLGTVNEQFF. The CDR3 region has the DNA TGTGCCAGCAGCTTGGGCACTGTTAATGAGCAGTTCTTC. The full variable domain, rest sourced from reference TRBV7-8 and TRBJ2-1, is GAGVSQSPRYKVAKRGQDVALRCDPISGHVSLFWYQQALGQGPEFLTYFQNEAQLDKSGLPSDRFFAERPEGSVSTLKIQRTQQEDSAVYLCASSLGTVNEQFFGPGTRLTVL.

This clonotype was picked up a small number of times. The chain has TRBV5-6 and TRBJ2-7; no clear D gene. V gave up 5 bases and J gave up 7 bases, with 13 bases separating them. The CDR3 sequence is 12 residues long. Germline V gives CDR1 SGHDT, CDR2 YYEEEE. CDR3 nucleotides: TGTGCCAGCAGGCATCTCCTTAGAGAGCAGTACTTC. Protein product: CASRHLLREQYF.